The clone carrying this TCR beta chain was recorded many times. Its target is not known. RNA transcripts provided the source from which TCR beta CDR3 regions were amplified. First-round RT-PCR with HTBI primers amplified the TCR CDR3 region. TCRdb called the multiplex PCR reads again in MiXCR, with one record for every CDR3 protein. Counted here are 220,000 or so distinct CDR3 sequences, roughly 15% occurring once; the ten biggest clones make up around 26%. With 9 bases clipped from V and 7 bases from J, the junction kept 5 bases outside the gene matches. This CDR3 is 12 amino acids long. Germline V lookup: CDR1 SNHLY, CDR2 FYNNEI. This specimen comes from a study of T cells in Graves' hyperthyroidism and ophthalmopathy. The study, taken as a whole, reports: Most thyroid-expanded clonotypes above 0.001 were also found in blood.

Investigators excluded patients with uncontrolled infection, other autoimmune disease, pregnancy or lactation. From 9 to 10 ml of fresh peripheral blood, PBMCs were isolated. This receptor was obtained from a woman aged 18-29 years with Graves' ophthalmopathy. The chain couples TRBV2 to TRBJ1-4; 7 bases align to TRBD1. The specimen was blood. As DNA, the CDR3 is TGTGCCAGTCGACAGGGAAGTGAAAAACTGTTTTTT. As protein: CASRQGSEKLFF.